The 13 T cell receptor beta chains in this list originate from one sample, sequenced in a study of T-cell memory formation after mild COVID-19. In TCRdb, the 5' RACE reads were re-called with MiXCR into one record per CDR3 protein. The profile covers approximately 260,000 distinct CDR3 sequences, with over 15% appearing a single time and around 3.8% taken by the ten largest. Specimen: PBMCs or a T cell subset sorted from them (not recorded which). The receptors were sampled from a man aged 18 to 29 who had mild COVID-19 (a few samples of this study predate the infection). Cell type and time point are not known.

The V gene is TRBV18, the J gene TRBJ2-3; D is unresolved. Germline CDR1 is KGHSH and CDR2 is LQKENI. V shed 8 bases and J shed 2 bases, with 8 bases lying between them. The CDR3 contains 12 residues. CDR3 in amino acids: CASGFNTDTQYF. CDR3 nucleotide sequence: TGTGCCAGCGGGTTTAACACAGATACGCAGTATTTT. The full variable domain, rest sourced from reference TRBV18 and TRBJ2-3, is NAGVMQNPRHLVRRRGQEARLRCSPMKGHSHVYWYRQLPEEGLKFMVYLQKENIIDESGMPKERFSAEFPKEGPSILRIQQVVRGDSAAYFCASGFNTDTQYFGPGTRLTVL.

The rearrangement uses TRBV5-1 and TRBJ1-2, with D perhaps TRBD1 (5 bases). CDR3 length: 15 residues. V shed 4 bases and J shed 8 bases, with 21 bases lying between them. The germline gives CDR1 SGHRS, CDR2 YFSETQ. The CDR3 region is CASSPQTDTLHGYTF. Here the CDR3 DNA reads TGCGCCAGCAGCCCCCAGACGGACACGCTTCACGGCTACACCTTC.

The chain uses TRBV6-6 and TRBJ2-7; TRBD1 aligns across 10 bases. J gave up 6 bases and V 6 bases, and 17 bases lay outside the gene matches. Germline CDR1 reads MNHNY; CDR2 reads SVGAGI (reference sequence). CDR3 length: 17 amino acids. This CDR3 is CASRPTGGAQLFREQYF. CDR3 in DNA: TGTGCCAGCAGGCCGACAGGGGGCGCCCAGCTTTTTCGCGAGCAGTACTTC.

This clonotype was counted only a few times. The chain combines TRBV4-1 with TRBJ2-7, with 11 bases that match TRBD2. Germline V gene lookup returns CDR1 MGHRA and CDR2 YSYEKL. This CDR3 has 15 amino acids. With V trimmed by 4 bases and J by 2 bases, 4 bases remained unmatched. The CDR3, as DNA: TGCGCCAGCAGCCTGACTAGCGGGGCTACCTACGAGCAGTACTTC. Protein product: CASSLTSGATYEQYF.

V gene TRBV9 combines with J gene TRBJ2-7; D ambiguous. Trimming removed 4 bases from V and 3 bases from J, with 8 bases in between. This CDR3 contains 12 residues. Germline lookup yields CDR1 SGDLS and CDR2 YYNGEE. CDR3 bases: TGTGCCAGCAGCATCGGCTTCTACGAGCAGTACGTC. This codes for CASSIGFYEQYV.

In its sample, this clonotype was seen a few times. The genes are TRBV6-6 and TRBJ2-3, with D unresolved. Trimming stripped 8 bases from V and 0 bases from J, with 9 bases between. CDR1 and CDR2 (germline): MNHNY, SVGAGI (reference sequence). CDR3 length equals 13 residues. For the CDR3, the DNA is TGTGCCAGCGGGCTAGAGAGCACAGATACGCAGTATTTT. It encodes CASGLESTDTQYF.

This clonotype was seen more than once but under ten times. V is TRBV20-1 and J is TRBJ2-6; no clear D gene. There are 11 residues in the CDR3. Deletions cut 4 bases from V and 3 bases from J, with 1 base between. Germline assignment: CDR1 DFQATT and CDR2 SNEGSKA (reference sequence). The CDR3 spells CSANGANVLTF. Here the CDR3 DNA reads TGCAGTGCTAATGGGGCCAACGTCCTGACTTTC.

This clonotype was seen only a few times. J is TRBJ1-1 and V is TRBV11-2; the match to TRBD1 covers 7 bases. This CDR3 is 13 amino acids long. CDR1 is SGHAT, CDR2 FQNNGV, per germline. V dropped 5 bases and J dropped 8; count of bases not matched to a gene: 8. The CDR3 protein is CASSVGDSGEAFF. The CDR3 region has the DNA TGTGCCAGCAGCGTCGGGGACAGCGGAGAAGCTTTCTTT.

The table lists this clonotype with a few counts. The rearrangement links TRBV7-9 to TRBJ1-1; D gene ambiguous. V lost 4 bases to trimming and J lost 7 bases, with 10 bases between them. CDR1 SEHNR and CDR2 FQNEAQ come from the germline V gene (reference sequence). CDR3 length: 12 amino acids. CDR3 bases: TGTGCCAGCAGCTATACGTCATATGAAGCTTTCTTT. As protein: CASSYTSYEAFF.

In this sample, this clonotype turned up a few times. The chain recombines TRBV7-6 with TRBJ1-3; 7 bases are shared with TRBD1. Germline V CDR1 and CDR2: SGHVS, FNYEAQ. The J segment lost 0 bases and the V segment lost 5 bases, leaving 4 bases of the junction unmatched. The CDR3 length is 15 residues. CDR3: CASSPGGSSGNTIYF. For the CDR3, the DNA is TGTGCCAGCAGCCCAGGGGGGAGCTCTGGAAACACCATATATTTT.

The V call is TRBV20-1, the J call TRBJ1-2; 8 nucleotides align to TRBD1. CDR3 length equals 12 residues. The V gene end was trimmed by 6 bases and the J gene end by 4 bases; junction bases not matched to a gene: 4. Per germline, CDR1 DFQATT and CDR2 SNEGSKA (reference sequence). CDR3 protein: CSAQGGGYGYTF. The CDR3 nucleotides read TGCAGTGCACAGGGGGGTGGCTATGGCTACACCTTC.

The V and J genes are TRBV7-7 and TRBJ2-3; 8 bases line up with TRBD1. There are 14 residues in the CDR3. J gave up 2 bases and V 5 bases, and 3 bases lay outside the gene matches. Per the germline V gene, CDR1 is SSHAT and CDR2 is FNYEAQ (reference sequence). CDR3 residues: CASSVRGLTDTQYF. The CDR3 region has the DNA TGTGCCAGCAGCGTCAGGGGGCTCACAGATACGCAGTATTTT.

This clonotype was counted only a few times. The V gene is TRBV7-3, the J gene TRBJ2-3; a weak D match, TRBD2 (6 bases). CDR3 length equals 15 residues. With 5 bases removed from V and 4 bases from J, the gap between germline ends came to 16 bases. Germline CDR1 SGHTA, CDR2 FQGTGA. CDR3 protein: CASSHGTGVADTQYF. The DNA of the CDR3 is TGTGCCAGCAGCCACGGGACGGGAGTGGCAGATACGCAGTATTTT.